This paragraph reports one TCR beta chain. The sample holds many counts of this clonotype. Its antigen remains unidentified. The input lacks base qualities; no much larger clone sits a single base away. Lymph node samples were obtained from the axillary draining lymph nodes of breast cancer patients. The CDR3 has 11 amino acids, counting the end cysteine and phenylalanine. Just the 33-base CDR3 DNA is kept, in frame starting at base 1. CDR1 LNHDA and CDR2 SQIVND were looked up in the germline V gene (reference sequence). V is cut by 10 bases and J by 1 base, and the space between the germline ends is 5 bases. This record comes from a study of breast tumors, draining lymph nodes, adjacent tissues (dated by TCRdb to the mid-2010s). About the full investigation: In breast cancer patients, the study compared the TCR beta repertoires of tumor, adjacent nontumor tissue and axillary lymph nodes. The study aimed to assess the relationships and possible T-cell exchange between tumor, surrounding tissue and draining lymph node repertoires in human breast cancer.

The sequencer was an Illumina HiSeq 2000. Multiplex PCR amplification was used to generate the TCR beta chain libraries. High-throughput sequencing was used to analyze the amplified TCR beta chain products. The raw public reads went through TCRdb reprocessing: fastp at Q25, MiXCR clone calling, in-frame beta chains kept. Every CDR3 protein is listed once, alongside the most common genes and DNA of its rows. The sample yields 270,000 or so distinct CDR3 sequences; more than 30% were counted once. 1.1% of the sample belongs to the ten largest clones. The investigation overall reported the following: In luminal-like breast cancer, tumor and nontumor tissue repertoires resembled each other significantly more than in basal-like breast cancer. Tumor T-cell repertoires showed less diversity than lymph node repertoires and more diversity than nontumor tissue repertoires, and tumor T-cell repertoires showed preferential V and J gene usage. A scenario in which most tumor T cells derive from the lymph node and then expand within tumor tissue was judged to be consistent with the data. The conclusion that tumor T cells originate in lymph nodes was framed as consistent with a hypothesis rather than directly demonstrated.

The sequence links TRBV19 to TRBJ1-5; no confident D gene assignment can be made. The source material was axillary lymph node tissue. This clonotype was obtained from a female donor with breast cancer. Some clones in this sample may be carry-over from other donors' samples. The CDR3 region: CATPSNQPQHF. The nucleotide sequence is TGTGCCACCCCCAGCAATCAGCCCCAGCATTTT.